This T cell receptor (beta chain) was obtained from a study of a mutant IDH1 vaccine in newly diagnosed glioma. Turning to the study itself: Once 4-6 weeks had passed after radiotherapy alone, vaccination started, or it started with temozolomide cycles. Study-wide results and caveats: Seemingly, pseudoprogression had no relation to changes in the top peripheral T cell clonotypes.

Time point: week 23, last vaccination. The vaccine gave 300 ug of a 20-mer mutant IDH1 peptide subcutaneously per dose. Sequencing was performed with immunoSEQ multiplex PCR; in TCRdb, only in-frame clones are kept and a portion is missing. The data contain under 45,000 clones, 91% of them singletons. Trimming pared 4 bases from V and 1 base from J, leaving 22 bases between. The germline CDR1 and CDR2 sequences are SGHNT and YYREEE (reference sequence). This CDR3 has 18 residues. This clone was counted a single time. Its target is not known. The chain combines TRBV5-4 with TRBJ2-3; D may be TRBD1 (6 bases). This receptor was obtained from a man aged 50 or older with glioma. The source material was PBMCs, sampled from a glioma patient whose treatment included an IDH1 peptide vaccine. Written as DNA, the CDR3 is TGTGCCAGCAGCCGTAAACCCCGGGACACCCTCCGCACAGATACGCAGTATTTT. It encodes CASSRKPRDTLRTDTQYF.